This TCR beta chain was sequenced in a study of beta chain features in type 1 diabetes. Study summary: In all, about 110 million sorted cells from all samples were analyzed. Overall study results and limits: A moderate, significant TCRB CDR3 shortening appeared in type 1 diabetes across four CD4+ subsets.

Germline-derived CDR1 and CDR2 are SNHLY and FYNNEI. V gave up 8 bases and J gave up 3 bases; unmatched junction bases: 6. This CDR3 has 14 amino acids. As every portion of the isolated RNA was reverse transcribed, the sequencing read expressed TCRB transcripts. Only in-frame clones appear in the TCRdb table, and some are missing; sequencing was by immunoSEQ multiplex PCR. The table includes about 700,000 clones, around 15% detected once. The sample holds a few counts of this clone. No antigen is known for it. The sample was naive CD4+ T cells from blood. The chain is built from TRBV2 and TRBJ2-2, with 7 bases that match TRBD2. The receptor was isolated from a man between 18 and 35 years old with type 1 diabetes. The CDR3 DNA is TGTGCCAGCGCCGGGACTACCTACACCGGGGAGCTGTTTTTT. Its protein product is CASAGTTYTGELFF.